Below, one TCR beta chain is given with its context. From germline, CDR1 is SGHAT and CDR2 FQNNGV. Unmatched junction bases numbered 6, after V lost 0 bases and J lost 3 bases. The CDR3 covers 17 residues. This entry comes from a study of cytomegalovirus exposure and HLA in healthy donors. At the level of the study: The 110 or so validation repertoires used the same platform as the 500 to 700 first-cohort repertoires, a later analysis reported.

The repertoire was sequenced with immunoSEQ multiplex PCR; TCRdb's copy has only in-frame clones and lacks some. The sample includes 100,000 to 150,000 clones, approximately 90% seen only once; the top ten take approximately 2.1%. The sequenced sample consisted of PBMCs. V is TRBV11-2 and J is TRBJ2-2; TRBD2 matches at 8 bases. The source of this sequence is a woman under 30 in good health and CMV-seronegative. CDR3 bases: TGTGCCAGCAGCTTAGAGTTGGCGGGGGGCCACACCGGGGAGCTGTTTTTT. This gives the protein CASSLELAGGHTGELFF.